A selection of T cell receptor beta chains follows, all from one sample in a study of OX40 agonist ivuxolimab in advanced cancers. Using immunoSEQ multiplex PCR, the repertoire was profiled, and TCRdb retains in-frame clones only, with some absent. The repertoire includes approximately 98,000 clones, approximately 80% of them detected once, and roughly 5.5% sits in the top ten. Here the sequenced sample was CD4+ or CD8+ T cells sorted from blood, taken in a trial of the OX40 agonist ivuxolimab. The receptors come from an adult with an advanced solid tumor such as melanoma, head and neck, liver or kidney cancer. CDR3s include the opening cysteine and the closing phenylalanine or tryptophan. A D gene is named only where the DNA matches it firmly. The size field is filled for only some rows; it gives once, few, many or a size class.

TRBV7-9,.,TRBD1,TRBJ1-1,TGTGCCAGCTCGAGCAGCTTAGGACAGGGAGGCGCTGAAGCTTTCTTT,CASSSSLGQGGAEAFF
TRBV9,.,TRBD2,TRBJ2-7,TGTGCCAGCAGCTCCCCGCGGGGGTCTCTTTTGGACGAGCAGTACTTC,CASSSPRGSLLDEQYF
TRBV4-3,.,.,TRBJ2-1,TGCGCCAGCAGCCAAGACGGCGGCTACAATGAGCAGTTCTTC,CASSQDGGYNEQFF
TRBV5-1,.,.,TRBJ1-4,TGCGCCAGCAGTTCCGGTGCTGGGGCGTCAATAGGGGAAAAACTGTTTTTT,CASSSGAGASIGEKLFF
TRBV5-1,.,TRBD2,TRBJ2-7,TGCGCCAGCAGCCAGGGGACTAGCGGGATTTCCTACGAGCAGTACTTC,CASSQGTSGISYEQYF
TRBV7-2,.,.,TRBJ1-1,TGTGCCAGCAGCTTTAGGGGGGAAGCTGAAGCTTTCTTT,CASSFRGEAEAFF
TRBV10-3,few,.,TRBJ2-1,TGTGCCATCAGTGAGGCTTACAGTTTTGAGCAGTTCTTC,CAISEAYSFEQFF
TRBV27,.,.,TRBJ2-7,TGTGCCAGCAGTTTATCGAGGGCGGCTTCCTACGAGCAGTACTTC,CASSLSRAASYEQYF
TRBV2,.,.,TRBJ1-5,TGTGCCAGCAGTGATTTTCGGGACATACCCAATCAGCCCCAGCATTTT,CASSDFRDIPNQPQHF
TRBV30,once,TRBD1,TRBJ1-5,TGTGCCTGGAGTGAGAAGGGGGCGCCGATCAATCAGCCCCAGCATTTT,CAWSEKGAPINQPQHF
TRBV7-2,.,TRBD1,TRBJ1-5,TGTGCCAGCAGCCGACAGGGGGCGTCAGGCAATCAGCCCCAGCATTTT,CASSRQGASGNQPQHF
TRBV4-1,.,.,TRBJ2-5,TGCGCCAGCAGCCAAGAGGGGCTAGGGGAGACCCAGTACTTC,CASSQEGLGETQYF
TRBV6-5,few,TRBD2,TRBJ2-7,TGTGCCACTCGGACTAGCGGGGGGTCGGACGAGCAGTACTTC,CATRTSGGSDEQYF
TRBV5-1,.,.,TRBJ2-2,TGCGCCAGCAGCTTGGACAGAAACACCGGGGAGCTGTTTTTT,CASSLDRNTGELFF
TRBV23-1,.,.,TRBJ2-7,TGCGCCAGCAGTCACCCGGGACATGACCCCTACGAGCAGTACTTC,CASSHPGHDPYEQYF
TRBV5-1,.,TRBD2,TRBJ2-3,TGCGCCAGCACCCTAGCGGGCACAGATACGCAGTATTTT,CASTLAGTDTQYF
TRBV5-6,.,TRBD1,TRBJ1-1,TGTGCCAGCAGCCCAAACAGGGGACCCACTGAAGCTTTCTTT,CASSPNRGPTEAFF
TRBV27,.,.,TRBJ2-1,TGTGCCAGCAGTTTATATGCGGGGGCTTACAATGAGCAGTTCTTC,CASSLYAGAYNEQFF
TRBV27,.,TRBD1,TRBJ1-1,TGTGCCAGCAGTTTGAATAGGGACCGGGACAGGATTTACCACCGATTCGATGAAGCTTTCTTT,CASSLNRDRDRIYHRFDEAFF
TRBV6-5,.,.,TRBJ1-1,TGTGCCAGCAGGGGGGGGCGTGGGACTGAAGCTTTCTTT,CASRGGRGTEAFF
TRBV9,.,.,TRBJ1-3,TGTGCCAGCAGCCCCCCCGGTATCTCTGGAAACACCATATATTTT,CASSPPGISGNTIYF
TRBV7-6,few,.,TRBJ1-3,TGTGCCAGCGGACACATAGACACCATATATTTT,CASGHIDTIYF
TRBV7-2,.,TRBD2,TRBJ2-2,TGTGCCAGCTACTTCACGGGGGGGCACACCGGGGAGCTGTTTTTT,CASYFTGGHTGELFF
TRBV9,.,.,TRBJ1-2,TGTGCCAGCAGCGTAGTGGAAGCCTATGGCTACACCTTC,CASSVVEAYGYTF
TRBV2,.,.,TRBJ2-3,TGTGCCAGCAGTGCCACGGGGGTCACAGATACGCAGTATTTT,CASSATGVTDTQYF
TRBV7-3,once,.,TRBJ1-1,TGTGCCAGCAGCTCACTGGAGGGAACTGAAGCTTTCTTT,CASSSLEGTEAFF
TRBV9,.,.,TRBJ2-7,TGTGCCAGCAGCGTAGGTCCAGGGGTTACCTACGAGCAGTACTTC,CASSVGPGVTYEQYF
TRBV5-1,.,.,TRBJ1-2,TGCGCCAGCAGCGTGGGGGAAAATTATGGCTACACCTTC,CASSVGENYGYTF
TRBV5-1,.,.,TRBJ2-7,TGCGCCAGCATCGACCCGGTTTGGTACGAGCAGTACTTC,CASIDPVWYEQYF
TRBV5-1,.,TRBD2,TRBJ2-1,TGCGCCAGCAGTCTGATAAGGATCGGGCTAGCGGCCTACAATGAGCAGTTCTTC,CASSLIRIGLAAYNEQFF
TRBV4-2,.,TRBD1,TRBJ2-7,TGTGCCAGCAGCCAAATGGGGACAGGGGAGTACGAGCAGTACTTC,CASSQMGTGEYEQYF
TRBV10-1,few,.,TRBJ1-2,TGCGCCAGCAGTGCCCGGCATGGCTACACCTTC,CASSARHGYTF
TRBV11-3,.,.,TRBJ2-7,TGTGCCAGCAGCTCGCAAGCAGGGGGACTCTATGAGCAGTACTTC,CASSSQAGGLYEQYF
TRBV27,.,.,TRBJ2-5,TGTGCCAGCAGTTTAAGGGCTCGGGTCTCCCAAGAGACCCAGTACTTC,CASSLRARVSQETQYF
TRBV10-1,.,TRBD1,TRBJ2-2,TGCGCCAGCAGTGAGGACAGGGTAAACACCGGGGAGCTGTTTTTT,CASSEDRVNTGELFF
TRBV7-2,.,.,TRBJ2-3,TGTGCCAGCAGCTTAGCGGAGGTGGCGCAGTATTTT,CASSLAEVAQYF
TRBV27,.,.,TRBJ2-3,TGTGCCAGCAGTTTAACAGGGAAGGGAACAGATACGCAGTATTTT,CASSLTGKGTDTQYF
TRBV18,.,.,TRBJ2-4,TGTGCCAGCTCACCTGGACAGAACATTCAGTACTTC,CASSPGQNIQYF
TRBV19,.,.,TRBJ1-5,TGTGCCAGTAGCCATTTTCCGGAGGAGCCCCAGCATTTT,CASSHFPEEPQHF
TRBV7-2,once,.,TRBJ1-1,TGTGCCAGCAGCGGGGGAGGGAGTATCGCTGAAGCTTTCTTT,CASSGGGSIAEAFF
TRBV21-1,few,.,TRBJ1-5,TGTGCCAGTCGTAAAGGTGGTCAGCCCCAGCATTTT,CASRKGGQPQHF
TRBV11-3,.,.,TRBJ1-5,TGTGCCAGCAGCTCAGACCCCACGGGGGGCAATCAGCCCCAGCATTTT,CASSSDPTGGNQPQHF
TRBV6-6,.,.,TRBJ2-2,TGTGCCAGCAGCTTAAGAGGGGCCGGGGAGCTGTTTTTT,CASSLRGAGELFF
TRBV4-1,.,TRBD2,TRBJ2-1,TGCGCCAGCAGCCAAGAAGGGACTAGCGGATTGGGTGAGCAGTTCTTC,CASSQEGTSGLGEQFF
TRBV7-9,.,.,TRBJ2-5,TGTGCCAGCAGCCCGCCAGGGGGGGAGACCCAGTACTTC,CASSPPGGETQYF
TRBV7-2,.,TRBD2,TRBJ2-7,TGTGCCAGCAGGCGGACTAGCGGGGGCGAGCAGTACTTC,CASRRTSGGEQYF
TRBV5-1,.,.,TRBJ2-2,TGCGCCAGCAGAGTGGGGCTACCGAACACCGGGGAGCTGTTTTTT,CASRVGLPNTGELFF
TRBV4-1,.,TRBD2,TRBJ2-7,TGCGCCAGCAGCTATCGGGAGGCGGGAGACTACGAGCAGTACTTC,CASSYREAGDYEQYF
TRBV10-3,once,.,TRBJ1-1,TGTGCCATCAGACAGACTGATAACACTGAAGCTTTCTTT,CAIRQTDNTEAFF
TRBV4-3,.,TRBD2,TRBJ2-7,TGCGCCAGCAGATGGGATAGCGGGGGGTCTTACGAGCAGTACTTC,CASRWDSGGSYEQYF
TRBV27,.,.,TRBJ1-1,TGTGCCAGCATAGGGGGGGGATGGAACACTGAAGCTTTCTTT,CASIGGGWNTEAFF
TRBV19,.,.,TRBJ1-2,TGTGCCAGTAGTGTCCTGGCAGAAGGGGGCTACACCTTC,CASSVLAEGGYTF
TRBV15,.,.,TRBJ1-2,TGTGCCACCAGCAGAGTCGCCTTGGGGGCTAACTATGGCTACACCTTC,CATSRVALGANYGYTF
TRBV7-9,.,TRBD1,TRBJ2-5,TGTGCCAGCAGCTTAGGTGGGACAGGGTGGGAGACCCAGTACTTC,CASSLGGTGWETQYF
TRBV29-1,once,TRBD1,TRBJ2-3,TGCAGCGTTAAGGGACAGGAGCTTTATACGCAGTATTTT,CSVKGQELYTQYF
TRBV23-1,.,TRBD2,TRBJ2-1,TGCGCCAGCAGTCAACCTCGGACTAGCGGGGGGTCCTACCCCTACAATGAGCAGTTCTTC,CASSQPRTSGGSYPYNEQFF